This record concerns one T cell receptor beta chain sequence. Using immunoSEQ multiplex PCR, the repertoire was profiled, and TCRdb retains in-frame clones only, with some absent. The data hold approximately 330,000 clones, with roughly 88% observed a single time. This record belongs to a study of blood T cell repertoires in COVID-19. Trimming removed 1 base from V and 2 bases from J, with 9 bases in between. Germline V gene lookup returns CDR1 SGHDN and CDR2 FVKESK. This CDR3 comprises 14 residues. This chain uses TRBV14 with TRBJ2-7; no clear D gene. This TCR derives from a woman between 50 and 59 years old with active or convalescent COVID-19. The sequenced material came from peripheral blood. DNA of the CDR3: TGTGCCAGCAGCCAAGGAGTACCGGCCTACGAGCAGTACTTC. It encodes CASSQGVPAYEQYF.